The 2 T cell receptor beta chains below all came from one sample that was sequenced in a study of CD8+ T cells in alopecia areata. RNA was extracted and reverse transcribed into cDNA as the sequencing template. Some clones are missing from TCRdb's copy, which holds only in-frame ones; the method was immunoSEQ multiplex PCR. In the table there are 110,000 to 150,000 clones, 54% of which are singletons. Treatment meaning: oral pan-JAK inhibitor, 5-10 mg twice daily. This specimen consisted of CD8+ T cells sorted from blood, obtained at week 4, from a patient treated with tofacitinib. All receptors come from a human donor with alopecia areata.

This chain connects TRBV7-2 to TRBJ1-5, with 9 bases lining up with TRBD1. Germline CDR1 is SGHTA and CDR2 is FQGNSA. CDR3 length: 15 residues. Trimming removed 1 base from V and 9 bases from J; junction bases left unmatched: 7. CDR3 DNA sequence: TGTGCCAGCAGCTTAGGGGTACAGGGGGCCGGGCCCCAGCATTTT. It encodes CASSLGVQGAGPQHF.

Only a few counts were recorded for this clone. This chain connects TRBV6-4 to TRBJ2-1, with D maybe TRBD2 (5 bases). V shed 9 bases and J shed 7 bases, with 16 bases lying between them. The CDR3 runs to 13 residues. The germline CDR1 and CDR2 sequences are MRHNA and SNTAGT. The CDR3 bases are TGTGCCAGTACCGGTGGGGAGAGAAATGAGCAGTTCTTC. Protein sequence: CASTGGERNEQFF.